This T cell receptor beta chain appears in the sequencing data of a study of cytomegalovirus exposure and HLA in healthy donors. The CDR3 sequence is 12 residues long. Trimming removed 4 bases at V and 10 bases at J, with 10 bases between. The germline CDR1 and CDR2 sequences are LNHDA and SQIVND (reference sequence). PCR was performed using 60 Vbeta and 13 Jbeta primers. Assay used: immunoSEQ multiplex PCR; TCRdb lists only in-frame clones, some missing. The table has fewer than 150,000 clones, around 80% seen once. This chain links TRBV19 with TRBJ2-2; no clear D. The sequencing sample was made of PBMCs. The receptor was isolated from a male donor in good health and CMV-seronegative. The CDR3 loop reads CASSTRGPELFF. DNA of the CDR3: TGTGCCAGTAGTACCCGAGGCCCGGAGCTGTTTTTT.